Below are 21 T cell receptor beta chains sequenced from a single sample in a study of blood T cell repertoires in COVID-19. The repertoire was sequenced with immunoSEQ multiplex PCR; TCRdb's copy has only in-frame clones and lacks some. The sample includes about 440,000 clones, roughly 87% of them seen just once. Source material: PBMCs or T cells enriched from blood (not recorded which). These receptor sequences come from a woman in her late teens or twenties with acute COVID-19.

The rearrangement links TRBV18 to TRBJ2-2, with D unresolved. This CDR3 has 14 residues. V was clipped by 0 bases and J by 7 bases, with 9 bases between them. Germline assignment: CDR1 KGHSH and CDR2 LQKENI. CDR3 in DNA: TGTGCCAGCTCACCACCGGTCTACTTCGGGGAGCTGTTTTTT. It specifies CASSPPVYFGELFF.

This clone was seen once. The V and J genes are TRBV7-9 and TRBJ2-3, with 8 bases fitting TRBD1. Trimming removed 5 bases from V and 1 base from J; junction bases left unmatched: 8. Germline CDR1 and CDR2: SEHNR and FQNEAQ (reference sequence). The CDR3 sequence is 16 residues long. CDR3: CASSRPTGDGTDTQYF. For the CDR3, the DNA is TGTGCCAGCAGCCGACCGACAGGGGATGGCACAGATACGCAGTATTTT.

V is TRBV4-1 and J is TRBJ2-1; no firm D call. The CDR3 contains 12 residues. Germline CDR1 MGHRA, CDR2 YSYEKL. With 6 bases removed from V and 9 bases from J, the gap between germline ends came to 12 bases. DNA for the CDR3: TGCGCCAGCAGTCAAAGCAACAGTGAGCAGTTCTTC. Translating gives CASSQSNSEQFF.

This clone was observed once. The rearrangement joins TRBV5-1 to TRBJ1-4; perhaps TRBD1 as D (6 bases). CDR3 size: 15 residues. V shed 1 base and J shed 6 bases, with 13 bases lying between them. Germline V gives CDR1 SGHRS, CDR2 YFSETQ. The CDR3 DNA reads as TGCGCCAGCAGCTTGCGGGACATTGGAGATGAAAAACTGTTTTTT. Translation: CASSLRDIGDEKLFF.

The chain couples TRBV4-1 to TRBJ1-2, with TRBD1 as a possible D gene (5 bases). V gave up 3 bases and J gave up 1 base, with 12 bases separating them. This CDR3 region has 15 residues. Germline V gene data show CDR1 as MGHRA and CDR2 as YSYEKL. The CDR3 DNA is TGCGCCAGCAGCCATATCGGGACTTATAACTATGGCTACACCTTC. It codes for CASSHIGTYNYGYTF.

As to this clone: This specimen includes other DNA sequences encoding the same CDR3. V usage is TRBV18 and J usage is TRBJ2-6; D perhaps matches TRBD2 (5 bases). The CDR3 sequence is 15 residues long. CDR1 and CDR2 from the germline V gene are KGHSH and LQKENI. Between the trimmed V and J ends, which lost 3 bases and 2 bases, there was a span of 8 bases. CDR3 bases: TGTGCCAGCTCACCCGCGGGCGCTGGGGCCAACGTCCTGACTTTC. It translates to CASSPAGAGANVLTF.

V usage is TRBV3-1 (or the pseudogene TRBV3-2) and J usage is TRBJ2-1; the D is unclear. CDR1 is LGHDT, CDR2 YNNKEL, per germline (reference sequence). This CDR3 is 11 amino acids long. V was pared by 4 bases and J by 10 bases, with 8 bases between. In DNA, the CDR3 is TGTGCCAGCAGCCTGTCTTTAGAGCAGTTCTTC. Residues: CASSLSLEQFF.

The chain uses TRBV11-3 and TRBJ2-5; possibly TRBD2 for D (5 bases). The CDR3 runs 15 residues. Germline V gene sequence: CDR1 SGHNT, CDR2 YENEEA. The germline V and J ends were trimmed by 6 bases and 0 bases, with 14 bases remaining between them. The CDR3 region has the DNA TGTGCCAGCAGTTCAGGAGGAGGAAACCAAGAGACCCAGTACTTC. Encoded protein: CASSSGGGNQETQYF.

The V call is TRBV11-2, the J call TRBJ1-1, with D maybe TRBD1 (5 bases). The CDR3 consists of 13 residues. Germline CDR1 reads SGHAT; CDR2 reads FQNNGV. Trimming cost V 2 bases and J 8 bases, with 12 bases left between them. CDR3 amino acids: CASSLQGVEEAFF. As DNA, the CDR3 is TGTGCCAGCAGCTTACAGGGTGTGGAGGAAGCTTTCTTT.

The chain carries TRBV11-3 and TRBJ2-5; 14 bases fit TRBD2. V dropped 4 bases and J dropped 5; count of bases not matched to a gene: 3. The CDR3 spans 15 residues. The germline gives CDR1 SGHNT, CDR2 YENEEA. Here the CDR3 DNA reads TGTGCCAGCAGCTCGGGACTAGCGGGGGAGGAGACCCAGTACTTC. Translation: CASSSGLAGEETQYF.

This chain joins TRBV18 and TRBJ1-1; D might be TRBD1 (6 bases). Trimming pared 4 bases from V and 3 bases from J, leaving 15 bases between. Germline V gene lookup returns CDR1 KGHSH and CDR2 LQKENI. CDR3 length equals 15 residues. The CDR3 reads CASSLQGGRDTEAFF. The CDR3 nucleotides read TGTGCCAGCTCACTCCAAGGGGGGAGGGACACTGAAGCTTTCTTT.

The chain recombines TRBV2 with TRBJ1-5; D might be TRBD1 (6 bases). In germline, CDR1 is SNHLY, CDR2 FYNNEI. The CDR3 is made up of 14 amino acids. V dropped 6 bases and J dropped 4 bases, with 13 bases sitting between them. The CDR3 coding sequence is TGTGCCAGCAGCCTACAGGGATCTAATCAGCCCCAGCATTTT. It translates to CASSLQGSNQPQHF. The variable domain in full, completed from reference TRBV2 and TRBJ1-5, reads EPEVTQTPSHQVTQMGQEVILRCVPISNHLYFYWYRQILGQKVEFLVSFYNNEISEKSEIFDDQFSVERPDGSNFTLKIRSTKLEDSAMYFCASSLQGSNQPQHFGDGTRLSIL.

The CDR3 bases are TGTGCCAGCAGCTTTGATTTTTCGCGGGGGGGTAGGACCCAGTACTTC. This translates into CASSFDFSRGGRTQYF. The chain uses TRBV7-2 and TRBJ2-5, with 9 positions matching TRBD2. This CDR3 is built from 16 residues. Germline CDR1 SGHTA, CDR2 FQGNSA. Trimming removed 3 bases from V and 7 bases from J; junction bases left unmatched: 12.

The rearrangement uses TRBV28 and TRBJ1-2; D may be TRBD1 (6 bases). Per germline, CDR1 MDHEN and CDR2 SYDVKM. V shed 6 bases and J shed 2 bases, with 10 bases lying between them. The CDR3 is made up of 13 amino acids. This chain's CDR3 is CASRPDRNYGYTF. For the CDR3, the DNA is TGTGCCAGCAGGCCTGACAGGAACTATGGCTACACCTTC.

This clone showed up just once. This chain uses TRBV7-2 with TRBJ2-6; 9 nucleotides align to TRBD1. The germline CDR1 and CDR2 sequences are SGHTA and FQGNSA. This CDR3 is 19 amino acids long. The ends lost 2 bases at V and 1 base at J; junction bases unmatched: 9. CDR3 sequence (DNA): TGTGCCAGCAGCTTACGACCGGGACAGGGACTGTCTGGGGCCAACGTCCTGACTTTC. It is translated as CASSLRPGQGLSGANVLTF.

This clone appeared a single time. V is TRBV4-2 and J is TRBJ2-2; 10 bases line up with TRBD2. With 0 bases clipped from V and 4 bases from J, the junction kept 5 bases outside the gene matches. The germline V gene has CDR1 LGHNA and CDR2 YNFKEQ. The CDR3 length is 17 residues. This chain's CDR3 is CASSQENSGGSTGELFF. The CDR3 DNA follows: TGTGCCAGCAGCCAAGAAAATAGCGGGGGGAGCACCGGGGAGCTGTTTTTT.

In this sample, this clone turned up once. The V call is TRBV11-2, the J call TRBJ1-1, with TRBD1 identical over 7 bases. The ends lost 2 bases at V and 3 bases at J; junction bases unmatched: 9. Germline-derived CDR1 and CDR2 are SGHAT and FQNNGV. The CDR3 totals 16 residues. The CDR3 protein is CASSLKGGGIYTEAFF. CDR3 bases: TGTGCCAGCAGCTTAAAAGGGGGCGGCATTTACACTGAAGCTTTCTTT.

CDR3 loop: CASSQDPRQTAWDGYTF. CDR3 DNA: TGTGCCAGCAGCCAAGATCCCCGACAGACCGCTTGGGATGGCTACACCTTC. V gene TRBV3-1 (or the pseudogene TRBV3-2) combines with J gene TRBJ1-2, with D possibly TRBD1 on 5 matching bases. CDR3 length equals 17 residues. The germline V gene has CDR1 LGHDT and CDR2 YNNKEL (reference sequence). Trimming stripped 0 bases from V and 6 bases from J, with 20 bases between.

As regards this clone: This sample includes further DNA sequences coding for the same CDR3. The chain links TRBV2 to TRBJ1-5; D perhaps matches TRBD1 (5 bases). CDR3 length: 14 residues. In germline, CDR1 is SNHLY, CDR2 FYNNEI. V was cut by 4 bases and J by 4 bases, with 11 bases left in between. The DNA of the CDR3 is TGTGCCAGCAGTGGCCAGGGACTTAATCAGCCCCAGCATTTT. Protein sequence: CASSGQGLNQPQHF.

The chain has TRBV28 and TRBJ1-1; D perhaps matches TRBD1 (5 bases). With 2 bases removed from V and 10 bases from J, the gap between germline ends came to 11 bases. This CDR3 has 12 amino acids. The germline V gene encodes CDR1 MDHEN and CDR2 SYDVKM. CDR3 nucleotide sequence: TGTGCCAGCAGTTTACGGCTCGGGGGAGCTTTCTTT. Amino acid sequence: CASSLRLGGAFF.

The gene calls are TRBV2 and TRBJ1-2; D is unresolved. CDR3 length: 13 residues. Germline values: CDR1 SNHLY, CDR2 FYNNEI. Trimming removed 4 bases from V and 4 bases from J, with 10 bases in between. CDR3: CASSVPDPYGYTF. The CDR3 nucleotides read TGTGCCAGCAGTGTTCCAGATCCCTATGGCTACACCTTC.